The source of this T cell receptor beta chain is a study of beta chain features in type 1 diabetes (dated by TCRdb to the late 2010s). For the wider study: Mean age, gender distribution, total cell number and subset yield were not different between patients and healthy donors. Regulatory and stem cell-like memory subsets were obtained from only 8 patients and roughly 8 healthy donors, while naive and central memory subsets were obtained from all 28 donors. The study compared the TCRB repertoires of sorted circulating CD4+ T cell subsets in recently diagnosed type 1 diabetes patients with those in matched healthy donors. Across all samples, around 99 million sorted cells were examined, and cell number per subset correlated strongly with RNA yield. The research as a whole found: PCR may preferentially amplify shorter templates, but because patient and control samples were amplified and corrected together, any resulting skew would affect both groups equally. A moderate but significant shortening of TCRB CDR3 length was observed in type 1 diabetes patients in all four CD4+ subsets. HLA sub-analyses involved small numbers of individuals, so any influence of HLA type on TCRB rearrangement remained unresolved. Sequencing cDNA rather than genomic DNA could over-represent highly expressing activated cells, although activation and CD3 levels did not differ between groups. Naive, central memory and regulatory TCRB repertoires appeared more similar among patients than among healthy donors. Fewer insertions and more nucleotide deletions at VDJ recombination sites were observed in patients with type 1 diabetes, implying thymic rearrangement abnormalities.

Note on this clone: Its antigen has not been determined. The sample holds no much larger clone one base away, and base qualities are not on file.

Each donor gave one peripheral blood draw, averaging approximately 0.12 L, which was collected into heparinised tubes. A BD FACSAria II and a panel including CD45RO, CCR7, CD25, CD127, CD95 and CD27 were used to sort naive, central memory, regulatory and stem cell-like memory CD4+ T cells. A purity above 95% was achieved for all sorted populations. Right away, PBMCs were isolated by Lymphoprep density gradient centrifugation and were stained directly, with no culture step. Samples were stained and sorted in pairs, with one healthy donor and one patient per experiment, so that batch effects were minimized. All of the isolated RNA was reverse transcribed with the High Capacity cDNA Reverse Transcription Kit, so expressed TCRB transcripts were sequenced. Deep immunoSEQ sequencing was applied to naive, central memory and regulatory T cell samples, giving an average of about 3.8 million total reads per sample. Sorted cells were lysed in RLT buffer and RNA was extracted with DNase-treated RNeasy Micro or Mini kits, depending on cell number. Each cell subset was processed separately to prevent cross-contamination, with patient and healthy donor samples processed together. Using the immunoSEQ multiplex PCR, TCRB sequences were amplified from cDNA into 87-bp fragments spanning the CDR3 region. Amplicons were sequenced on the Illumina HiSeq platform. On the authors' methods: Synthetic template baselines were used to correct PCR bias computationally, reads within Hamming distance 2 were collapsed, and singletons that could not be merged were discarded. Reads were aligned to IMGT to assign V, D and J genes, CDR3 length, and insertions or deletions at six rearrangement sites. Clonotype counts were normalized to sorted cell number within each subset before computing true diversity and Gini coefficients with the tcR R package. Repertoire sharing was quantified using the overlap coefficient calculated on TCRB nucleotide sequences. Out-of-frame TCRB sequences from naive cells were analyzed to stand in for the pre-selection repertoire. TCRdb obtained this table from immuneACCESS and retained in-frame rearrangements with V and J assigned. These tables miss some clones; where compared with another copy, unresolved V genes account for less than half of the shortfall, and the remainder is unexplained. The DNA gave D and trimming, while V, J and clone size come from that table. This sample is represented by nearly 700,000 clones; roughly 12% of them were singletons. The ten largest clones take up 0.02% to 0.025% of the sample.

V gives up 5 bases and J gives up 1 base, and the segment between their germline ends measures 21 bases. From a lookup of the germline V gene, CDR1 and CDR2 are MDHEN and SYDVKM. Reading from cysteine to phenylalanine, the CDR3 counts 18 amino acids. The DNA shown is the 54-base CDR3, in frame from base 1. The receptor comes from a man between 18 and 35 years old with type 1 diabetes. The receptor chain draws on TRBV28 and TRBJ2-1, with an unclear D gene assignment. Sequenced sample: naive CD4+ T cells from blood. Explained via the paper, the cell subset or site label denotes: true naive CD4+ T cells. In nucleotides, the sequence is TGTGCCAGCAGTAACGGGCGGAACAGAATAATATCCTACAATGAGCAGTTCTTC. Translation gives CASSNGRNRIISYNEQFF.